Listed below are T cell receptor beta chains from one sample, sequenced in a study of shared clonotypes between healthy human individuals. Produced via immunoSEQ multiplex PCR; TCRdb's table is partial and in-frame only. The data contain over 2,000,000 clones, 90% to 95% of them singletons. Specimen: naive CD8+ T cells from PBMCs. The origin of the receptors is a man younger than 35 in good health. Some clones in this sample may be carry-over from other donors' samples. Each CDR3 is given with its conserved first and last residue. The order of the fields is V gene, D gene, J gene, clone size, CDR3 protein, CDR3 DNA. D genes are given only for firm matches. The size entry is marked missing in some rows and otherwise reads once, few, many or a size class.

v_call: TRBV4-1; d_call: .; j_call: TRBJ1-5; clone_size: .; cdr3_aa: CASSQGTPYSNQPQHF; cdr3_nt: TGCGCCAGCAGCCAAGGGACACCATATAGCAATCAGCCCCAGCATTTT
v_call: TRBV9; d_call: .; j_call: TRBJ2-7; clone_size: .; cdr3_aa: CASSVEWGGFEQYF; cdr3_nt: TGTGCCAGCAGCGTAGAGTGGGGAGGATTCGAGCAGTACTTC
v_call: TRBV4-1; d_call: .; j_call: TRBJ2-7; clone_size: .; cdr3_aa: CASSQEPSSRTEQYF; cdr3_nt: TGCGCCAGCAGCCAAGAGCCCTCCTCGAGGACCGAGCAGTACTTC
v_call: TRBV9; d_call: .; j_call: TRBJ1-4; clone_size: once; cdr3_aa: CASSRTGTLAEKLFF; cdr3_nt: TGTGCCAGCAGCAGAACCGGGACTCTGGCGGAAAAACTGTTTTTT
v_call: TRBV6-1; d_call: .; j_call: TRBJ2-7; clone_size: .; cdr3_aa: CASIPRAGTHEQYF; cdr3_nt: TGTGCCAGCATCCCGAGGGCAGGGACCCACGAGCAGTACTTC
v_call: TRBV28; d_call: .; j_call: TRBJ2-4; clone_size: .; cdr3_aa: CASSSSLIIAKNIQYF; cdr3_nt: TGTGCCAGCAGTTCCTCCTTAATAATAGCCAAAAACATTCAGTACTTC
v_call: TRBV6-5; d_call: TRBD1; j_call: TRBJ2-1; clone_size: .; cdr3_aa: CAKQGVHNEQFF; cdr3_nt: TGTGCCAAACAGGGGGTCCACAATGAGCAGTTCTTC
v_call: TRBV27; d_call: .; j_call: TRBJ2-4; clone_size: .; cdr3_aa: CASSSAGWGNIQYF; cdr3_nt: TGTGCCAGCAGTTCCGCAGGGTGGGGAAACATTCAGTACTTC
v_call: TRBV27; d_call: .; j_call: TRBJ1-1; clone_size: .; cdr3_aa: CASTPWGANTEAFF; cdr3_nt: TGTGCCAGCACCCCGTGGGGGGCTAACACTGAAGCTTTCTTT
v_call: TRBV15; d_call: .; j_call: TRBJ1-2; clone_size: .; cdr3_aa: CATSRGVQGSNGYTF; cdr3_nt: TGTGCCACCAGCAGAGGAGTGCAGGGGTCGAATGGCTACACCTTC
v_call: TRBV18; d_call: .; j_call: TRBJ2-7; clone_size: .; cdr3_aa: CASSRRQGDDEQYF; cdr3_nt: TGTGCCAGCTCACGTCGCCAGGGTGACGACGAGCAGTACTTC
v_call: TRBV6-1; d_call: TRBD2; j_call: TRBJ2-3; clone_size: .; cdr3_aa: CASSEAGLAGADTQYF; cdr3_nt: TGTGCCAGCAGTGAAGCGGGACTAGCGGGAGCCGATACGCAGTATTTT
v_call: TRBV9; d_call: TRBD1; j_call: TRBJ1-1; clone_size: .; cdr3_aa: CASSVRGQGAAFF; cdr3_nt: TGTGCCAGCAGCGTCCGAGGTCAGGGGGCGGCTTTCTTT
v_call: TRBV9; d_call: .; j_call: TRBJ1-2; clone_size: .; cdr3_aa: CASSVGRGAYGYTF; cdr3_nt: TGTGCCAGCAGCGTCGGTAGGGGGGCCTATGGCTACACCTTC
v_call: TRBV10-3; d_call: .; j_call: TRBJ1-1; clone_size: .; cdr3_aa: CAISNTQANTEAFF; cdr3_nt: TGTGCCATCAGTAATACACAAGCGAACACTGAAGCTTTCTTT
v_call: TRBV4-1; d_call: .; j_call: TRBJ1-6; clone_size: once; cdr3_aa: CASSQESSPLHF; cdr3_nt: TGCGCCAGCAGCCAAGAGTCTTCACCCCTCCACTTT
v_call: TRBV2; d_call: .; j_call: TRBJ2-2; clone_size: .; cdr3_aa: CASSENRAGRGITGELFF; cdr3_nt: TGTGCCAGCAGTGAAAATCGGGCAGGGCGAGGTATCACCGGGGAGCTGTTTTTT
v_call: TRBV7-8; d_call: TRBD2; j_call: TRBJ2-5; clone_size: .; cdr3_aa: CASSLGTGGGPQTQYF; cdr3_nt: TGTGCCAGCAGCTTGGGTACGGGGGGAGGGCCGCAGACCCAGTACTTC
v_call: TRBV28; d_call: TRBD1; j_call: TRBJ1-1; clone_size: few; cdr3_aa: CASSSTGEADTEAFF; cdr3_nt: TGTGCCAGCAGTTCAACAGGGGAAGCGGACACTGAAGCTTTCTTT
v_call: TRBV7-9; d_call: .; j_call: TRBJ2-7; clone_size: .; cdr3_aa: CASSALSLEQYF; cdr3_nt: TGTGCCAGCAGCGCACTATCGCTCGAGCAGTACTTC
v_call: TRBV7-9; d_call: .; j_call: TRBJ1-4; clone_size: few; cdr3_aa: CASPWGPDEKLFF; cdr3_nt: TGTGCCAGCCCCTGGGGACCGGATGAAAAACTGTTTTTT
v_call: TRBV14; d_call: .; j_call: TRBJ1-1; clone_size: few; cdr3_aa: CASSTRTNRAEAFF; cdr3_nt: TGTGCCAGCAGCACGCGAACCAACCGCGCTGAAGCTTTCTTT
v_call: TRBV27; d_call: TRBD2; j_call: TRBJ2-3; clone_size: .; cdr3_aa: CASSLLGAGGYTDTQYF; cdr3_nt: TGTGCCAGCAGTTTACTGGGAGCGGGAGGGTACACAGATACGCAGTATTTT
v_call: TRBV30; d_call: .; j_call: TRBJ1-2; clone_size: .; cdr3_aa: CAWSHISYGYTF; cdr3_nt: TGTGCCTGGAGCCATATCTCCTATGGCTACACCTTC
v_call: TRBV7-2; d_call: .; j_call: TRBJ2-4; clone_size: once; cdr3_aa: CASSFGGIGAKNIQYF; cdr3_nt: TGTGCCAGCAGCTTTGGAGGGATTGGGGCCAAAAACATTCAGTACTTC
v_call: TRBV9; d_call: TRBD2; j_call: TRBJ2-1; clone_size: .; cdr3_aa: CASSVGDYNYNEQFF; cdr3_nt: TGTGCCAGCAGCGTAGGGGACTACAACTACAATGAGCAGTTCTTC
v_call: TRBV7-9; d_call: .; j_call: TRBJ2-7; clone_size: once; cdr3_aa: CASSTEAWYEQYF; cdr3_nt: TGTGCCAGCAGTACCGAGGCTTGGTACGAGCAGTACTTC
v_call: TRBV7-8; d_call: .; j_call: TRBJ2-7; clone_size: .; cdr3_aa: CASSLGIGGEQYF; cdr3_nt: TGTGCCAGCAGCTTAGGGATTGGGGGGGAGCAGTACTTC
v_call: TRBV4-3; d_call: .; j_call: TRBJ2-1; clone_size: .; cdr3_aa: CASSQDVPRQAAEQFF; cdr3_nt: TGCGCCAGCAGCCAAGATGTACCCAGGCAGGCCGCTGAGCAGTTCTTC
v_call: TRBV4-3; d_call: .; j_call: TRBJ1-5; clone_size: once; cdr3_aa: CASSLSRAGGSNQPQHF; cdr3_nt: TGCGCCAGCAGCCTGTCCCGGGCGGGGGGAAGCAATCAGCCCCAGCATTTT
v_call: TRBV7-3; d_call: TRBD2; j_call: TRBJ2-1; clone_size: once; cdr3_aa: CASSLVGGLAGLYNEQFF; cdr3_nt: TGTGCCAGCAGCTTAGTGGGCGGGCTAGCGGGGTTATACAATGAGCAGTTCTTC
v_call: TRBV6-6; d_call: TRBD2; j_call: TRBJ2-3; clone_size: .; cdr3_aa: CASSSLGLVLTDTQYF; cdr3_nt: TGTGCCAGCAGTTCGCTAGGACTAGTTCTCACAGATACGCAGTATTTT
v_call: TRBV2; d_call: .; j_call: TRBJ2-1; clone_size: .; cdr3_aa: CASTPAYNEQFF; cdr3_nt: TGTGCCAGCACTCCGGCTTACAATGAGCAGTTCTTC
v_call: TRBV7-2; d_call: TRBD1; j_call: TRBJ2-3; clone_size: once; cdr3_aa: CASAGDRSPWDTQYF; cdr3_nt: TGTGCCAGCGCTGGGGACAGATCGCCTTGGGATACGCAGTATTTT
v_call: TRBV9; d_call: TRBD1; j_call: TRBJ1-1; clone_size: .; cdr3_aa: CASSGGTGVATEAFF; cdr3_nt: TGTGCCAGCAGCGGAGGGACAGGGGTTGCCACTGAAGCTTTCTTT
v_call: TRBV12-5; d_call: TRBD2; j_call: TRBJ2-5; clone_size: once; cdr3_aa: CASALGTSGRARYRETQYF; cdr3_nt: TGTGCTAGTGCCTTAGGGACTAGCGGGAGGGCCCGTTATCGGGAGACCCAGTACTTC
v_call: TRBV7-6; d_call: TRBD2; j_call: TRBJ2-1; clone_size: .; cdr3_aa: CASSLAASGYNEQFF; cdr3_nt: TGTGCCAGCAGCTTAGCGGCTAGCGGATACAATGAGCAGTTCTTC
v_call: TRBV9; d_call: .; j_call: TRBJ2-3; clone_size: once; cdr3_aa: CASSVDLGRGTDTQYF; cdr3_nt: TGTGCCAGCAGCGTAGACCTGGGGCGCGGCACAGATACGCAGTATTTT